These T cell receptor beta chains were read from a single sample in a study of persistence of HIV-infected CD4 T cells. Their specific antigens are unknown. Here immunoSEQ multiplex PCR was the method, and the copy in TCRdb shows in-frame clones only, minus some. The sample lists tens of thousands of clones, 88% occurring once. The source material was CD4+ T cells sorted from PBMCs after approximately 20-hour stimulation, sampled from a patient who received antiretroviral therapy. These receptors were taken from an adult woman with HIV who was CMV-seropositive. Both conserved end residues are part of each CDR3. A D gene is named only where the DNA matches it firmly. Clone size, where shown, is once, few, many, or a class for clones that have expanded.

V	size	J	D	DNA	CDR3
TRBV20-1	-	TRBJ1-2	-	TGCAGTGCCCCGCAGCCGCCCGTGGTATTC	CSAPQPPVVF
TRBV5-1	-	TRBJ2-6	-	TGCGCCAGCAGCTTGGATGCTTCCAACGTCCTGACTTTC	CASSLDASNVLTF
TRBV25-1	-	TRBJ2-7	-	TGTGCCAGCAGCTCTTATTACGAGCAGTACTTC	CASSSYYEQYF
TRBV30	-	TRBJ1-5	-	TGTGCCTGGACCCAAACCGATTATCAGCCCCAGCATTTT	CAWTQTDYQPQHF
TRBV7-3	-	TRBJ1-2	TRBD1	TGTGCCAGCAGCTTAACTTCTGGGACAGTACCGCAATACACCTTC	CASSLTSGTVPQYTF
TRBV5-1	-	TRBJ2-7	-	TGCGCCAGCAGCTTGTGGAGCGGATCCTACGAGCAGTACTTC	CASSLWSGSYEQYF
TRBV6-5	-	TRBJ1-6	-	TGTGCCAGCAAACGGCGGTCCTATAATTCACCCCTCCACTTT	CASKRRSYNSPLHF
TRBV7-6	-	TRBJ2-3	TRBD2	TGTGCCAGCAGCTTATCGGCGGGGGGCCCGACAGATACGCAGTATTTT	CASSLSAGGPTDTQYF
TRBV6-5	-	TRBJ1-2	-	TGTGCCAGCAGTTACCCCAGGACAGATGACTATGGCTACACCTTC	CASSYPRTDDYGYTF
TRBV5-6	-	TRBJ1-1	-	TGTGCCAGCAGCTCGGGGCCTTGGACAGACACTGAAGCTTTCTTT	CASSSGPWTDTEAFF
TRBV6-5	-	TRBJ2-7	-	TGTGCCAGCAGTTACACGACCGGGACAATGTACTTC	CASSYTTGTMYF
TRBV3-1/TRBV3-2	-	TRBJ1-6	TRBD1	TGTGCCAGCAGCCAAGGCAGGGGGCCGACTAGGAGCTCCTATAATTCACCCCTCCACTTT	CASSQGRGPTRSSYNSPLHF
TRBV6-2/TRBV6-3	-	TRBJ1-2	-	TGTGCCAGCAGTTACAGGACACGGTCTGACTATGGCTACACCTTC	CASSYRTRSDYGYTF
TRBV6-5	few	TRBJ1-1	-	TGTGCCACGACGAGGGACACTGAAGCTTTCTTT	CATTRDTEAFF
TRBV9	few	TRBJ1-2	-	TGTGCCAGCTCCACTAGGGAAAGAGTCGGCTACACCTTC	CASSTRERVGYTF
TRBV5-1	-	TRBJ2-2	-	TGCGCCAGCAGCTTGACAGGGAAGGACACCGGGGAGCTGTTTTTT	CASSLTGKDTGELFF
TRBV4-2	once	TRBJ2-5	TRBD2	TGTGCCAGCAGCCAGGGGACTAGCGGGCTAGATCAAGAGACCCAGTACTTC	CASSQGTSGLDQETQYF
TRBV29-1	-	TRBJ1-2	-	TGCAGCGTTGAAAGGGGTTCTAACTATGGCTACACCTTC	CSVERGSNYGYTF
TRBV3-1/TRBV3-2	once	TRBJ2-4	-	TGTGCCAGCAGCCCCCCCAGGGGAAGATTAGCCAAAAACATTCAGTACTTC	CASSPPRGRLAKNIQYF
TRBV2	-	TRBJ2-6	-	TGTGCCAGCAGTGGACTGACCTCTGGGGCCAACGTCCTGACTTTC	CASSGLTSGANVLTF
TRBV30	-	TRBJ1-4	-	TGTGCCTGGAGCCCCAAGGGGGCAACTAATGAAAAACTGTTTTTT	CAWSPKGATNEKLFF
TRBV6-5	-	TRBJ1-1	-	TGTGCCAGCAGACGGCCCAACACTGAAGCTTTCTTT	CASRRPNTEAFF
TRBV7-8	-	TRBJ1-2	TRBD1	TGTGCCAGCAGCTTAGGGGGCTCGACAGGGAATGGCTACACCTTC	CASSLGGSTGNGYTF
TRBV6-6	once	TRBJ2-5	TRBD1	TGTGCCAGCAGTTACGGGCTTACAGGGGGCCAAGAGACCCAGTACTTC	CASSYGLTGGQETQYF
TRBV7-8	-	TRBJ2-1	TRBD2	TGTGCCAGCAGTCGGACTAGCGGGCCCCCTGGGGATGAGCAGTTCTTC	CASSRTSGPPGDEQFF
TRBV7-6	-	TRBJ1-1	-	TGTGCCAGCAGCTTAGCTCAGGGAGGGACTGAAGCTTTCTTT	CASSLAQGGTEAFF
TRBV30	-	TRBJ1-3	-	TGTGCCTGGAGTGGAGCAGGGCTAAACACCATATATTTT	CAWSGAGLNTIYF
TRBV29-1	-	TRBJ2-1	TRBD1	TGCAGCGTTGATGTTGCAGGGGGCGTGGAGCAGTTCTTC	CSVDVAGGVEQFF
TRBV9	-	TRBJ2-1	-	TGTGCCAGCAGCGCCGACCCCCAGGGGGGGCTGAGGGATGAGCAGTTCTTC	CASSADPQGGLRDEQFF
TRBV3-1/TRBV3-2	once	TRBJ1-3	-	TGTGCCAGCAGCCCCGGGGCGAGAAACACCATATATTTT	CASSPGARNTIYF